The 9 T cell receptor beta chains below come from one sample, sequenced in a study of T cell responses to AZD1222 COVID-19 vaccine. Assay: immunoSEQ multiplex PCR; the TCRdb copy retains only in-frame clones and omits some. The table shows 150,000 to 200,000 clones, with roughly nine tenths occurring only once. The sample was peripheral blood, taken on day 0 of AZD1222 vaccination. These receptors came from an adult in good health.

The J gene is TRBJ2-2, the V gene TRBV3-1 (or the pseudogene TRBV3-2); D might be TRBD1 (5 bases). Germline CDR1 and CDR2: LGHDT and YNNKEL (reference sequence). The CDR3 has 16 amino acids. V lost 1 base and J lost 1, with 10 bases in between. The CDR3 DNA sequence: TGTGCCAGCAGCCAAGTTAAAACAGGGAACACCGGGGAGCTGTTTTTT. Its protein is CASSQVKTGNTGELFF.

This chain joins TRBV19 and TRBJ2-7, with 9 nucleotides matching TRBD2. J was trimmed by 5 bases and V by 6 bases; bases with no gene match: 11. The germline V gene encodes CDR1 LNHDA and CDR2 SQIVND (reference sequence). This CDR3 region has 15 residues. DNA of the CDR3: TGTGCCAGTAGCGACGGCGGGAGGGGTGTCAACGAGCAGTACTTC. Translated, it gives CASSDGGRGVNEQYF.

The chain carries TRBV2 and TRBJ1-2; D unresolved. V was pared by 6 bases and J by 2 bases, with 10 bases between. Germline values: CDR1 SNHLY, CDR2 FYNNEI. CDR3 length: 13 amino acids. This CDR3 reads CASRRYGNYGYTF. DNA for the CDR3: TGTGCCAGCAGGAGATACGGAAACTATGGCTACACCTTC. Full variable domain (remainder filled in from reference TRBV2 and TRBJ1-2): EPEVTQTPSHQVTQMGQEVILRCVPISNHLYFYWYRQILGQKVEFLVSFYNNEISEKSEIFDDQFSVERPDGSNFTLKIRSTKLEDSAMYFCASRRYGNYGYTFGSGTRLTVV.

CDR3 sequence (DNA): TGTGCCAGTAGACCTGGACAGGGAAAAAACACTGAAGCTTTCTTT. Encoded protein: CASRPGQGKNTEAFF. The rearrangement uses TRBV19 and TRBJ1-1; TRBD1 matches 8 bases. The CDR3 length is 15 residues. V gave up 6 bases and J gave up 2 bases; unmatched junction bases: 8. Germline lookup yields CDR1 LNHDA and CDR2 SQIVND (reference sequence).

In nucleotides, the CDR3 is TGTGCCAGTAGTATGGGATCGGGGCGGTCCTACAATGAGCAGTTCTTC. Protein product: CASSMGSGRSYNEQFF. The chain carries TRBV19 and TRBJ2-1; D could derive from TRBD1 or TRBD2 (5 bases each). Germline V gives CDR1 LNHDA, CDR2 SQIVND (reference sequence). V was shortened by 3 bases and J by 1 base, with 13 bases between the two germline ends. CDR3 length: 16 residues. The whole variable domain, remainder taken from reference TRBV19 and TRBJ2-1, is DGGITQSPKYLFRKEGQNVTLSCEQNLNHDAMYWYRQDPGQGLRLIYYSQIVNDFQKGDIAEGYSVSREKKESFPLTVTSAQKNPTAFYLCASSMGSGRSYNEQFFGPGTRLTVL.

This sequence joins TRBV5-1 and TRBJ2-6; tentatively, D is TRBD1 or TRBD2 (6 bases each). CDR3 length: 15 amino acids. Per the germline V gene, CDR1 is SGHRS and CDR2 is YFSETQ. V lost 5 bases and J 2 bases, leaving 11 bases between the germline ends. The DNA of the CDR3 is TGCGCCAGCAGTCTCGGGGGCGCTGGGGCCAACGTCCTGACTTTC. Translation: CASSLGGAGANVLTF.

The rearrangement links TRBV24-1 to TRBJ2-7; TRBD1 agrees at 11 bases. CDR3 size: 14 residues. V was pared by 5 bases and J by 3 bases, with 2 bases of the junction left unmatched. CDR1 is KGHDR, CDR2 SFDVKD, per germline. DNA of the CDR3: TGTGCCACCAGTGCCGGGACAGGGGGCTACGAGCAGTACTTC. Translation gives CATSAGTGGYEQYF.

This chain connects TRBV18 to TRBJ1-1; D perhaps matches TRBD1 (5 bases). Germline lookup yields CDR1 KGHSH and CDR2 LQKENI. V gave up 3 bases and J gave up 4 bases, with 18 bases separating them. The CDR3 has 16 amino acids. The CDR3: CASSPSADQRGTEAFF. The CDR3 DNA sequence: TGTGCCAGCTCACCTAGCGCGGACCAGAGGGGCACTGAAGCTTTCTTT.

The rearrangement uses TRBV5-4 and TRBJ1-4; the D gene is possibly TRBD1 (5 bases). Looked up from germline, CDR1 is SGHNT and CDR2 is YYREEE (reference sequence). V lost 4 bases, J lost 12 bases, and 13 bases lay in between. The CDR3 sequence is 12 residues long. In nucleotides, the CDR3 is TGTGCCAGCAGCGTCCCTGCGGGGGAACTGTTTTTT. It yields the protein CASSVPAGELFF.